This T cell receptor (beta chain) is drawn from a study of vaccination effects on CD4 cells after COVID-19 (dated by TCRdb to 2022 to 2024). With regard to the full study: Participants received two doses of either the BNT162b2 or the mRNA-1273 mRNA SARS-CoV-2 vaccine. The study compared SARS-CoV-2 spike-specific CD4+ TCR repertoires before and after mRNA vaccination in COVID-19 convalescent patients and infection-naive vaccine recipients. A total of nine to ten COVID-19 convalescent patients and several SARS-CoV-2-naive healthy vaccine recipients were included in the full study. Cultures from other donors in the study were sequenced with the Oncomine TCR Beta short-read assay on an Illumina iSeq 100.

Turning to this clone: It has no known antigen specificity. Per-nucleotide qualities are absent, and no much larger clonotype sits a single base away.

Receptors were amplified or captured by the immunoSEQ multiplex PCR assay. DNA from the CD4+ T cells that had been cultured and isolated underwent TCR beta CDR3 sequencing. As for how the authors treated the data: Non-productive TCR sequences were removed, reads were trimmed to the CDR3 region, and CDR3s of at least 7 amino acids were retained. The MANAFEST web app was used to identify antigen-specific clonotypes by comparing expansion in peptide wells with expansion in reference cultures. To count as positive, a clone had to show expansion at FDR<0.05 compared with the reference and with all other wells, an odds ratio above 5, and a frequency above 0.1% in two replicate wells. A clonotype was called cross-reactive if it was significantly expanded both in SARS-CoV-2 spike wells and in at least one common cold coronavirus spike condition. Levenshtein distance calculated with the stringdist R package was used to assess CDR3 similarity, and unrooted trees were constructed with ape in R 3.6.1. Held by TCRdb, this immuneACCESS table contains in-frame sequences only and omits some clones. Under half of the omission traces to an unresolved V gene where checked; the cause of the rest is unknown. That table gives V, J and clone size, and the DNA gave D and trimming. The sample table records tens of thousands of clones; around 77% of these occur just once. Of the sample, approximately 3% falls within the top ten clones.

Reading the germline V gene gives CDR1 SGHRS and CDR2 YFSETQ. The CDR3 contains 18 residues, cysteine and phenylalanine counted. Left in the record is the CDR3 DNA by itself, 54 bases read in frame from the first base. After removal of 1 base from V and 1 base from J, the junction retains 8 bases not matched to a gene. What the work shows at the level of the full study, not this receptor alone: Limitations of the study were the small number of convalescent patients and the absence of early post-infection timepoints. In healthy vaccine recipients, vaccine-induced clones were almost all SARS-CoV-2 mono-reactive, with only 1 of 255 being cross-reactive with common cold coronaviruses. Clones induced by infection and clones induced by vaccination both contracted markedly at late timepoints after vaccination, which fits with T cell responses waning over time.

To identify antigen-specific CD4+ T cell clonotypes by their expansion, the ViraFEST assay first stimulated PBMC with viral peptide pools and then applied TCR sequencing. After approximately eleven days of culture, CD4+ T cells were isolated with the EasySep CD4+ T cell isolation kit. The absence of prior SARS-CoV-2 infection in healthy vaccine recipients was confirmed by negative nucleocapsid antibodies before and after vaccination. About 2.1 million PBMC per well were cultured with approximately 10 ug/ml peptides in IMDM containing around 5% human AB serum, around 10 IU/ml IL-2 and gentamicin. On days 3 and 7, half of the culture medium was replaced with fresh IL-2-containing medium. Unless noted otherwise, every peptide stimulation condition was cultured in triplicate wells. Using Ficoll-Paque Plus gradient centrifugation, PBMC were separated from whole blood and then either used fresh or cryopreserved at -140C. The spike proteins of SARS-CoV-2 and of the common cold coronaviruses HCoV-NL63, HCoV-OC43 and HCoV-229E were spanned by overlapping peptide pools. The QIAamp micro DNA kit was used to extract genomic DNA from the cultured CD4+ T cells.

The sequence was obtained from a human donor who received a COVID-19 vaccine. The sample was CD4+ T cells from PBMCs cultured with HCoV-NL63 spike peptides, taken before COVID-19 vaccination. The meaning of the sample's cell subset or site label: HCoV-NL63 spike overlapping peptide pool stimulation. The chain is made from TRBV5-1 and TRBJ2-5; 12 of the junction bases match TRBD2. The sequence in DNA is TGCGCCAGCAGCTTGACTGCTAGCGGGGGGGCATCCCAAGAGACCCAGTACTTC. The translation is CASSLTASGGASQETQYF. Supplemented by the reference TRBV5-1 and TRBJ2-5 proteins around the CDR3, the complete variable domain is KAGVTQTPRYLIKTRGQQVTLSCSPISGHRSVSWYQQTPGQGLQFLFEYFSETQRNKGNFPGRFSGRQFSNSRSEMNVSTLELGDSALYLCASSLTASGGASQETQYFGPGTRLLVL.